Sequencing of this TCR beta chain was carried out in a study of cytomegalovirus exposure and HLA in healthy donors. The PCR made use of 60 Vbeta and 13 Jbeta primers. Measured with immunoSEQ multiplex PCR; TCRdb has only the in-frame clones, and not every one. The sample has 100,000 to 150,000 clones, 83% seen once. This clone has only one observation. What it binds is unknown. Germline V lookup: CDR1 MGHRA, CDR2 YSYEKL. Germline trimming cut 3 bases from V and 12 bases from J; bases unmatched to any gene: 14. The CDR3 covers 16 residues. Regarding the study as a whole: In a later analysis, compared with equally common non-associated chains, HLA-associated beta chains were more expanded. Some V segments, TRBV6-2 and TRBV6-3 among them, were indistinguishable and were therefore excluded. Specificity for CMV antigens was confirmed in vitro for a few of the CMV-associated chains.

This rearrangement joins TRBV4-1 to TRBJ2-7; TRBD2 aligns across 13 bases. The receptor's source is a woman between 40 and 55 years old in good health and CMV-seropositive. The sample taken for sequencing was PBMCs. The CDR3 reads CASSQSGLAGEDSLYF. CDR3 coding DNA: TGCGCCAGCAGCCAGTCTGGACTAGCGGGAGAGGACTCCCTGTACTTC.